Below are 31 T cell receptor beta chains sequenced from a single sample in a study of blood T cells in healthy people across ages. Through a sample-barcoded 5' primer and a J-beta primer mix, a second PCR was run for roughly 6 to 11 cycles. Each CDR3 protein is one row after TCRdb ran MiXCR on the 5' RACE reads. The sample has roughly 800,000 distinct CDR3 sequences, around a quarter seen once; the top ten hold 9% to 9.5%. These data are also associated with another study on T cells of mothers and their children.

Sequencing was performed on blood. The receptors were sampled from a boy aged 10-17 years in good health.

Only a few counts were recorded for this clonotype. The J gene is TRBJ1-1, the V gene TRBV29-1, with D unresolved. V lost 1 base and J 1 base, leaving 7 bases between the germline ends. There are 13 residues in the CDR3. Germline V lookup: CDR1 SQVTM, CDR2 ANQGSEA. As DNA, the CDR3 is TGCAGCGTTGAAGCCGCCCGGAACACTGAAGCTTTCTTT. It encodes CSVEAARNTEAFF.

This clonotype was seen more than once but under ten times. V usage is TRBV20-1 and J usage is TRBJ2-5; 9 bases are shared with TRBD1. Germline V gene lookup returns CDR1 DFQATT and CDR2 SNEGSKA (reference sequence). V shed 5 bases, J shed 5 bases, and the junction held 9 bases outside the gene matches. The CDR3 has 14 amino acids. CDR3 loop: CSAWDRDHQETQYF. CDR3 in DNA: TGCAGTGCTTGGGACAGGGATCATCAGGAGACCCAGTACTTC.

A few counts support this clonotype. The chain combines TRBV4-1 with TRBJ2-5, with D possibly being TRBD2 (5 bases). Germline values: CDR1 MGHRA, CDR2 YSYEKL. The CDR3 loop spans 15 amino acids. The ends were cut back, 0 bases at V and 2 bases at J, with 10 bases in the middle. The CDR3 DNA sequence: TGCGCCAGCAGCCAAGATCCCAGCGGTCAAGAGACCCAGTACTTC. It codes for CASSQDPSGQETQYF.

For the CDR3, the DNA is TGTGCCAGCAGCGTAGCCGAGAACACTGAAGCTTTCTTT. Residues: CASSVAENTEAFF. The J gene is TRBJ1-1, the V gene TRBV9; D ambiguous. Germline V lookup: CDR1 SGDLS, CDR2 YYNGEE. The length of the CDR3 is 13 residues. Trimming cost V 0 bases and J 1 base, with 4 bases left between them.

This clonotype was observed a few times. V usage is TRBV4-1 and J usage is TRBJ2-5; TRBD2 matches 10 bases. With the DNA end fitting TRBJ2-1 better, the J assignment may be wrong. The CDR3 has 16 amino acids. Germline-derived CDR1 and CDR2 are MGHRA and YSYEKL. The DNA of the CDR3 is TGCGCCAGCAGCCAACCACTAGCGGGGAGATACAATGAGCAGTTCTTC. Encoded protein: CASSQPLAGRYNEQFF.

This clonotype was picked up a small number of times. This sequence joins TRBV29-1 and TRBJ2-3; D uncertain. CDR1 SQVTM and CDR2 ANQGSEA come from the germline V gene. CDR3 length equals 12 residues. The V end was cut by 0 bases, the J end by 6 bases, with 7 bases between. CDR3 bases: TGCAGCGTTGAAGATTTGGCTGATACGCAGTATTTT. Its protein product is CSVEDLADTQYF.

About this clonotype: Without the conserved terminal phenylalanine or tryptophan, this CDR3 likely stems from a read error. The chain links TRBV9 to TRBJ1-1, with 8 bases that match TRBD1. CDR3 length: 17 residues. Per germline, CDR1 SGDLS and CDR2 YYNGEE. J lost 7 bases, V lost 4 bases, and 18 bases had no gene match. The chain's CDR3 is CASSPPSAGGSGGEAFL. The CDR3 DNA is TGTGCCAGCAGCCCCCCCTCGGCAGGGGGCTCTGGTGGTGAAGCTTTCCTT.

This clonotype has just a few counts. The chain has TRBV12-3 or TRBV12-4 and TRBJ1-4; D remains ambiguous. This CDR3 has 14 residues. Trimming took 6 bases from V and 7 from J, leaving 15 bases between them. CDR3 nucleotides: TGTGCCAGCAGCCATTCGACCACTGTTGAAAAACTGTTTTTT. It encodes CASSHSTTVEKLFF.

This sequence joins TRBV12-3 or TRBV12-4 and TRBJ2-3; D is ambiguous. Trimming removed 3 bases from V and 5 bases from J, with 12 bases in between. The CDR3 runs 14 residues. CDR3: CASSFSRFGDTQYF. As DNA, the CDR3 is TGTGCCAGCAGTTTCTCTCGATTCGGAGATACGCAGTATTTT.

This clonotype was picked up a small number of times. The chain couples TRBV12-3 or TRBV12-4 to TRBJ2-2, with 10 bases that match TRBD1. J lost 2 bases, V lost 7 bases, and 7 bases had no gene match. This CDR3 comprises 16 residues. This chain's CDR3 is CASIIGTGANTGELFF. CDR3 in DNA: TGTGCCAGCATCATAGGGACAGGGGCTAACACCGGGGAGCTGTTTTTT.

This clonotype appeared a few times. V gene TRBV28 combines with J gene TRBJ2-1; tentative D call: TRBD2 (6 bases). V was clipped by 6 bases and J by 9 bases, with 15 bases between them. This CDR3 spans 13 amino acids. Germline V gives CDR1 MDHEN, CDR2 SYDVKM. CDR3 in amino acids: CASRSRAGSEQFF. DNA for the CDR3: TGTGCCAGCAGATCAAGGGCGGGAAGTGAGCAGTTCTTC.

This chain uses TRBV6-6 with TRBJ2-2; D might be TRBD1 or TRBD2, each matching 5 bases. CDR3 length: 15 amino acids. Trimming left V 2 bases short and J 3 bases short, with 10 bases between. CDR1 is MNHNY and CDR2 is SVGAGI in the germline V gene (reference sequence). CDR3 bases: TGTGCCAGCAGTTACGTGGGGGAGTACACCGGGGAGCTGTTTTTT. Translation gives CASSYVGEYTGELFF.

This rearrangement joins TRBV28 to TRBJ2-5; 10 bases fit TRBD1. The CDR3 covers 13 residues. With 7 bases clipped from V and 3 bases from J, the junction kept 2 bases outside the gene matches. Germline assignment: CDR1 MDHEN and CDR2 SYDVKM. The DNA of the CDR3 is TGTGCCAGCACCGGACAGGGGGAAGAGACCCAGTACTTC. Encoded protein: CASTGQGEETQYF.

This clonotype turned up a few times. This sequence joins TRBV20-1 and TRBJ2-5; 10 bases fit TRBD2. The J call may be faulty, since TRBJ2-7 better matches the DNA end. Germline CDR1 and CDR2: DFQATT and SNEGSKA (reference sequence). The length of the CDR3 is 13 residues. The CDR3 nucleotides read TGCAGCTTATTAGCGGGGGGCTCCTACGAGCAGTACTTC. As protein: CSLLAGGSYEQYF.

The chain employs TRBV21-1 and TRBJ1-6; no DNA check was done on the table's D call, TRBD1. TRBV21-1 is a documented pseudogene. This CDR3 comprises 15 residues. DNA for the CDR3: TGTGCCGGCAGCAAAGTAGAGGGCGCGGATTCACCCCTCCACTTT. Residues: CAGSKVEGADSPLHF.

This chain links TRBV29-1 with TRBJ2-4; a weak D match, TRBD2 (5 bases). Between the trimmed V and J ends, which lost 5 bases and 9 bases, there was a span of 14 bases. CDR3 size: 12 residues. Germline loops: CDR1 SQVTM, CDR2 ANQGSEA. In nucleotides, the CDR3 is TGCAGCGTTAGAATCTCCGAGGGCATTCAGTACTTC. Translating gives CSVRISEGIQYF.

The chain joins TRBV29-1 to TRBJ2-7; TRBD2 aligns across 9 bases. The CDR3 runs to 10 residues. Germline assignment: CDR1 SQVTM and CDR2 ANQGSEA. The ends lost 4 bases at V and 11 bases at J; junction bases unmatched: 3. CDR3: CSVVSGSEYF. In nucleotides, the CDR3 is TGCAGCGTTGTTAGCGGGAGCGAGTACTTC.

This clonotype has more than one count but fewer than ten. The chain recombines TRBV4-2 with TRBJ2-3, with 8 nucleotides matching TRBD2. Germline CDR1 LGHNA, CDR2 YNFKEQ. The ends lost 0 bases at V and 2 bases at J; junction bases unmatched: 7. This CDR3 spans 17 amino acids. CDR3 sequence reads: CASSQDPPAGVTDTQYF. The CDR3 DNA sequence: TGTGCCAGCAGCCAAGATCCCCCAGCGGGGGTCACAGATACGCAGTATTTT.

J is TRBJ2-1 and V is TRBV2; 9 bases map to TRBD2. The end of the DNA aligns better with TRBJ2-7, so the J call may be wrong. The CDR3 has 18 amino acids. Germline lookup yields CDR1 SNHLY and CDR2 FYNNEI. The CDR3: CASRTSRGAGGLSYEQYF. CDR3 nucleotides: TGTGCCAGCAGGACTTCGAGGGGAGCGGGGGGCCTCTCCTACGAGCAGTACTTC.

This chain uses TRBV5-5 with TRBJ2-5; no reliable D call. The CDR3 contains 13 residues. CDR1 SGHKS and CDR2 YYEKEE come from the germline V gene (reference sequence). V was clipped by 3 bases and J by 2 bases, with 8 bases between them. This chain's CDR3 is CASSWRSQETQYF. The DNA of the CDR3 is TGTGCCAGCAGCTGGCGATCACAAGAGACCCAGTACTTC.

This clonotype was found a few times. The chain couples TRBV7-9 to TRBJ1-2, with TRBD1 as a possible D gene (6 bases). The CDR3 contains 16 residues. Per the germline V gene, CDR1 is SEHNR and CDR2 is FQNEAQ (reference sequence). Trimming took off 3 bases at V and 2 bases at J, with 16 bases between the two ends. CDR3 nucleotide sequence: TGTGCCAGCAGCTTCATTGCAGGGACACAAAACTATGGCTACACCTTC. Its translation is CASSFIAGTQNYGYTF.

The J gene is TRBJ2-7, the V gene TRBV5-1; maybe TRBD1 (5 bases). Germline values: CDR1 SGHRS, CDR2 YFSETQ. The CDR3 extends over 13 amino acids. V dropped 4 bases and J dropped 6 bases, with 14 bases sitting between them. CDR3 sequence reads: CASSLALGVEQYF. DNA for the CDR3: TGCGCCAGCAGCCTGGCGCTAGGGGTCGAGCAGTACTTC.

CDR3 region: CAISDRQGHNEQFF. As DNA, the CDR3 is TGTGCCATTTCGGACAGGCAAGGACACAATGAGCAGTTCTTC. The J gene is TRBJ2-1, the V gene TRBV6-2 or TRBV6-3; 7 bases fit TRBD1. The CDR3 extends over 14 amino acids. Trimming removed 10 bases from V and 5 bases from J; junction bases left unmatched: 11. Germline CDR1 and CDR2: MNHEY and SVGEGT.

This clonotype was seen many times. The CDR3 region has the DNA TGTGCCAGCACGGGCGGGAGCTCCTACAATGAGCAGTTCTTC. Residues: CASTGGSSYNEQFF. This sequence joins TRBV2 and TRBJ2-1; 7 positions agree with TRBD2. Germline CDR1 SNHLY, CDR2 FYNNEI. V lost 7 bases and J lost 0; bases outside the gene matches: 3. The CDR3 is made up of 14 amino acids. Full variable domain (rest looked up from reference TRBV2 and TRBJ2-1): EPEVTQTPSHQVTQMGQEVILRCVPISNHLYFYWYRQILGQKVEFLVSFYNNEISEKSEIFDDQFSVERPDGSNFTLKIRSTKLEDSAMYFCASTGGSSYNEQFFGPGTRLTVL.

This clonotype was seen a few times. This chain links TRBV9 with TRBJ1-4; 9 nucleotides agree with TRBD1. CDR3 length: 14 residues. Germline V gene data show CDR1 as SGDLS and CDR2 as YYNGEE. After removal of 3 bases from V and 7 bases from J, the junction contained 4 bases not matched to a gene. CDR3 in DNA: TGTGCCAGCAGCGCGGGGGACAGGGTTGAAAAACTGTTTTTT. It specifies CASSAGDRVEKLFF.

This clonotype was seen a handful of times. The rearrangement links TRBV6-2 or TRBV6-3 to TRBJ1-1; no reliable D call. Germline loops: CDR1 MNHEY, CDR2 SVGEGT. The V gene lost 6 bases and the J gene lost 1 base, with 9 bases spanning the gap. The CDR3 is 13 amino acids. In DNA, the CDR3 is TGTGCCAGCAGGTTAGAGTCGAACACTGAAGCTTTCTTT. Amino acids: CASRLESNTEAFF.

This clonotype was seen a handful of times. A much larger clonotype is one base distant, so this may be a read error. The chain recombines TRBV7-2 with TRBJ2-3, with 7 bases matching TRBD2. The length of the CDR3 is 15 residues. The germline V gene encodes CDR1 SGHTA and CDR2 FQGNSA. V shed 4 bases and J 4 bases; nucleotides not matched to a gene: 8. CDR3 coding DNA: TGTGCCAGCAGCTCGACCCCCACTAGCGCAGATACGCAGTATTTT. This codes for CASSSTPTSADTQYF.

This chain uses TRBV6-6 with TRBJ2-5; D is perhaps TRBD2 (5 bases). The CDR3 is 15 amino acids. Trimming cost V 2 bases and J 1 base, with 11 bases left between them. CDR1 is MNHNY and CDR2 is SVGAGI in the germline V gene (reference sequence). The CDR3 here is CASSYAGAPQETQYF. CDR3 DNA: TGTGCCAGCAGTTACGCGGGCGCACCCCAAGAGACCCAGTACTTC.

This clonotype has only a few counts. The gene calls are TRBV25-1 and TRBJ2-7; either TRBD1 or TRBD2 may fit D (6 bases each). The J call could be wrong; TRBJ2-1 is a better fit for the DNA end. Germline assignment: CDR1 MGHDK and CDR2 SYGVNS. The CDR3 loop spans 17 amino acids. CDR3 bases: TGTGCCAGCAGTGGTTTCTACATGGGGGGCTTGGCGAATGAGCAGTTCTTC. It translates to CASSGFYMGGLANEQFF.

The chain employs TRBV20-1 and TRBJ2-5; tentative D call: TRBD2 (5 bases). Germline assignment: CDR1 DFQATT and CDR2 SNEGSKA (reference sequence). V lost 0 bases to trimming and J lost 5 bases, with 13 bases between them. The CDR3 is 14 residues long. CDR3 sequence reads: CSARDPGGWETQYF. CDR3 sequence (DNA): TGCAGTGCTAGAGACCCTGGCGGGTGGGAGACCCAGTACTTC.

This clonotype was recorded a few times. The genes are TRBV6-5 and TRBJ1-2; 10 bases map to TRBD1. The CDR3 extends over 16 amino acids. The J segment lost 8 bases and the V segment lost 0 bases, leaving 9 bases of the junction unmatched. Germline V CDR1 and CDR2: MNHEY, SVGAGI. The CDR3 sequence: CASSYSGTGVLRGYTF. For the CDR3, the DNA is TGTGCCAGCAGTTACTCGGGGACAGGGGTACTGCGCGGCTACACCTTC.